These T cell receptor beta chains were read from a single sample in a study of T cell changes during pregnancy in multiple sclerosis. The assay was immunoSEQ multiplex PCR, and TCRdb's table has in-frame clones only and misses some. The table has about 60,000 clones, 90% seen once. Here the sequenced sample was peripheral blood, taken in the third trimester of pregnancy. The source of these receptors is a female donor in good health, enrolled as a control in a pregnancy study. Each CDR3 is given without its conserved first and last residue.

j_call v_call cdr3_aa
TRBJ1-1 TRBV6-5 ASPGRGEAF
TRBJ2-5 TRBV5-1 ASSSGGQGRYQETQY
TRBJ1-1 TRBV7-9 ASSRTGVEYTEAF
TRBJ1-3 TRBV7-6 ASSPGGQSSGNTIY
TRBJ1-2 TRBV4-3 ASSQYTGGYDGYT
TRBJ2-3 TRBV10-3 AISDPAERGRGTQY
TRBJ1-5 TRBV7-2 ASSLGGGSNQPQH
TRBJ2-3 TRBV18 ASSLQGVETDTQY
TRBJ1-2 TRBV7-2 ASSRPGTGDGYT
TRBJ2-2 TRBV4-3 ASSHPSGGAFTGELF